These 6 T cell receptor beta chains were all obtained from the same sample, sequenced in a study of siplizumab effects on memory and regulatory T cells (dated by TCRdb to about 2019). Library construction relied on the immunoSEQ multiplex PCR assay. This is the immuneACCESS table as TCRdb keeps it, with only in-frame sequences that have V and J called. A part of the clones is gone; compared with another copy, unresolved V genes explain less than half, and the rest is unexplained. The sample table shows roughly 80,000 clones, and over 80% are seen once. The ten top clones hold 1.5% of the sample. Sequencing input: Tregs sorted from blood. The receptor set was obtained from a human donor in good health.

This chain connects TRBV6-6 to TRBJ2-3; no definite D call. The ends were cut back, 2 bases at V and 0 bases at J, with 9 bases in the middle. Germline values: CDR1 MNHNY, CDR2 SVGAGI (reference sequence). There are 15 residues in the CDR3. CDR3 residues: CASSYASTSTDTQYF. For the CDR3, the DNA is TGTGCCAGCAGTTACGCCTCTACTAGCACAGATACGCAGTATTTT.

This clone appeared a few times. The rearrangement uses TRBV7-9 and TRBJ2-1, with D unresolved. With 5 bases removed from V and 4 bases from J, the gap between germline ends came to 15 bases. The germline V gene encodes CDR1 SEHNR and CDR2 FQNEAQ (reference sequence). This CDR3 comprises 15 residues. The CDR3 DNA is TGTGCCAGCAGCCCCGACGGACCTGAATACAATGAGCAGTTCTTC. Translated: CASSPDGPEYNEQFF.

The rearrangement links TRBV28 to TRBJ2-6; D not certain. Trimming stripped 4 bases from V and 0 bases from J, with 10 bases between. Germline V CDR1 and CDR2: MDHEN, SYDVKM. The length of the CDR3 is 16 residues. The CDR3 sequence: CASSSVKISGANVLTF. CDR3 bases: TGTGCCAGCAGTTCGGTGAAAATCTCTGGGGCCAACGTCCTGACTTTC.

The chain employs TRBV11-2 and TRBJ1-2; 7 positions match TRBD1. This CDR3 region has 15 residues. Germline V CDR1 and CDR2: SGHAT, FQNNGV. V dropped 8 bases and J dropped 7; count of bases not matched to a gene: 16. The CDR3 region is CASRPLGGTRPGYTF. CDR3 bases: TGTGCCAGCCGCCCCTTAGGGGGCACCCGCCCTGGCTACACCTTC.

This chain joins TRBV11-1 and TRBJ2-1; 11 bases match TRBD2. Germline V gene data show CDR1 as SGHAT and CDR2 as FQDESV (reference sequence). The CDR3 covers 15 residues. V lost 4 bases to trimming and J lost 6 bases; unmatched junction nucleotides: 5. The CDR3 sequence: CASSSNGLAGNEQFF. The CDR3 DNA sequence: TGTGCCAGCAGCTCCAACGGACTAGCGGGCAATGAGCAGTTCTTC.

The gene calls are TRBV11-2 and TRBJ2-3; D not resolved. CDR1 SGHAT and CDR2 FQNNGV come from the germline V gene. The length of the CDR3 is 15 residues. V shed 1 base and J shed 0 bases, with 8 bases lying between them. In DNA, the CDR3 is TGTGCCAGCAGCTTAGGAGCCAGTAGCACAGATACGCAGTATTTT. The encoded protein is CASSLGASSTDTQYF.